The rows below give T cell receptor beta chains drawn from one sample of a study of regulatory T cells in long-lasting Graves disease. TCRdb itself ran the multiplex PCR reads through MiXCR, one entry per CDR3 protein. The sample consists of some 500,000 distinct CDR3 sequences, roughly 14% of them appearing once. This sample was also put to use in a study of T cells in Graves' hyperthyroidism and ophthalmopathy.

The source was peripheral blood mononuclear cells (PBMCs), collected at new diagnosis, from a patient treated with antithyroid drugs. The receptors shown here come from a man aged 25 to 40 with Graves disease. CDR3s include the opening cysteine and the closing phenylalanine or tryptophan. The order of the fields is clone size, D gene, V gene, J gene, CDR3 DNA, CDR3 protein. A D gene is named only where the DNA matches it firmly. Clone size, where shown, is once, few, many, or a class for clones that have expanded.

clone size: few
D gene: TRBD2
V gene: TRBV10-3
J gene: TRBJ2-1
CDR3 DNA: TGTGCCATCAGGCCGACGCGGGAGAGTGAGCAGTTCTTC
CDR3 protein: CAIRPTRESEQFF

clone size: NA
D gene: NA
V gene: TRBV10-3
J gene: TRBJ2-7
CDR3 DNA: TGTGCCATCAGTGAGTCGACTGGGGAATTCGAGCGGTACTTC
CDR3 protein: CAISESTGEFERYF

clone size: NA
D gene: NA
V gene: TRBV29-1
J gene: TRBJ2-5
CDR3 DNA: TGCAGCGTTCCTATCCAGGGGAAACAAGAGACCCAGTACTTC
CDR3 protein: CSVPIQGKQETQYF

clone size: NA
D gene: NA
V gene: TRBV30
J gene: TRBJ1-2
CDR3 DNA: TGTGCCTGGAGTGTCTATGGCCCGGGCAACTATGGCTACACCTTC
CDR3 protein: CAWSVYGPGNYGYTF

clone size: NA
D gene: NA
V gene: TRBV12-3/TRBV12-4
J gene: TRBJ2-7
CDR3 DNA: TGTGCCAGCAGTTTGTACAGACGAAGCCACGAGCAGTACTTC
CDR3 protein: CASSLYRRSHEQYF

clone size: few
D gene: NA
V gene: TRBV9
J gene: TRBJ1-1
CDR3 DNA: TGTGCCAGCAGCGGGCGGGGGTCTGACACTGAAGCTTTCTTT
CDR3 protein: CASSGRGSDTEAFF

clone size: few
D gene: NA
V gene: TRBV20-1
J gene: TRBJ1-1
CDR3 DNA: TGCAGTGCTAGAAGGGCGGGAGCTTTGAACACTGAAGCTTTCTTT
CDR3 protein: CSARRAGALNTEAFF

clone size: many
D gene: NA
V gene: TRBV7-9
J gene: TRBJ2-7
CDR3 DNA: TGTGCCAGCAGCCCAAACCCCGGGACGACGGGCGAGCAGTACTTC
CDR3 protein: CASSPNPGTTGEQYF

clone size: many
D gene: NA
V gene: TRBV24-1
J gene: TRBJ2-3
CDR3 DNA: TGTGCCACCAGTTCGGAAGAAAAGAGCACAGATACGCAGTATTTT
CDR3 protein: CATSSEEKSTDTQYF

clone size: many
D gene: TRBD2
V gene: TRBV5-1
J gene: TRBJ2-7
CDR3 DNA: TGCGCCAGCAAGGGGACTAGCGGGAGTAGTTACGAGCAGTACTTC
CDR3 protein: CASKGTSGSSYEQYF

clone size: many
D gene: NA
V gene: TRBV11-2
J gene: TRBJ1-5
CDR3 DNA: TGTGCCAGCAGCCTGGATCGGAATCAGCCCCAGCATTTT
CDR3 protein: CASSLDRNQPQHF

clone size: NA
D gene: TRBD2
V gene: TRBV30
J gene: TRBJ2-5
CDR3 DNA: TGTGCCTGGAGTGTACCTAGCGGGAGATATTGGTTCCAGGAGACCCAGTACTTC
CDR3 protein: CAWSVPSGRYWFQETQYF

clone size: many
D gene: NA
V gene: TRBV12-3/TRBV12-4
J gene: TRBJ2-3
CDR3 DNA: TGTGCCAGCAGTTTATTTTTAGGCACAGATACGCAGTATTTT
CDR3 protein: CASSLFLGTDTQYF

clone size: few
D gene: TRBD1
V gene: TRBV12-3/TRBV12-4
J gene: TRBJ2-1
CDR3 DNA: TGTGCCAGCAGCCGACAGGGGTGGAATGAGCAGTTCTTC
CDR3 protein: CASSRQGWNEQFF

clone size: many
D gene: NA
V gene: TRBV11-3
J gene: TRBJ2-2
CDR3 DNA: TGTGCCAGCAGCCCCGGGACATTGAACACCGGGGAGCTGTTTTTT
CDR3 protein: CASSPGTLNTGELFF

clone size: NA
D gene: NA
V gene: TRBV24-1
J gene: TRBJ2-2
CDR3 DNA: TGTGCCACGGGCTTTTCGACTGGGGGGAACACCGGGGAGCTGTTTTTT
CDR3 protein: CATGFSTGGNTGELFF

clone size: many
D gene: TRBD2
V gene: TRBV13
J gene: TRBJ2-3
CDR3 DNA: TGTGCCAGCAGTTTAGAGGGACTAGCAGATACGCAGTATTTT
CDR3 protein: CASSLEGLADTQYF

clone size: many
D gene: NA
V gene: TRBV20-1
J gene: TRBJ1-1
CDR3 DNA: TGCAGTGCTAGAGACGGGAGGAGGGGGGGTGAAGCTTTCTTT
CDR3 protein: CSARDGRRGGEAFF

clone size: NA
D gene: NA
V gene: TRBV6-5
J gene: TRBJ2-4
CDR3 DNA: TGTGCCAGCACTTACGATAGGGTCGAGAACATTCAGTACTTC
CDR3 protein: CASTYDRVENIQYF

clone size: many
D gene: NA
V gene: TRBV7-2
J gene: TRBJ2-5
CDR3 DNA: TGTGCCAGCAGCCTCTACCGAGAGACCCAGTACTTC
CDR3 protein: CASSLYRETQYF